This TCR beta chain was sequenced in a study of shared clonotypes between healthy human individuals (dated by TCRdb to 2019 to 2021). About the investigation overall: The cohort included a few men and two women between 18 and 49 years of age. Different laboratories and diverse techniques were used to prepare libraries and sequence TCR repertoires, to increase sequencing depth and limit assay-specific biases. Each donor's leukapheresis produced roughly between roughly 0.85 and 9.5 billion PBMCs. For each donor, three plates each were used for CD4 naive and CD4 memory, two plates were used for CD8 naive, and one plate was used for CD8 memory. Blood TCR repertoires of four to six healthy adults were deeply sequenced to estimate repertoire size and the extent of clonotype sharing between individuals. Points the paper makes about the study in general: Pairwise subsampling indicated that sequencing depth was expected to affect the degree of clonotype sharing among donors. When a handful of donors were compared, the shared fraction of clonotypes was 5% to 6.5% for naive CD4, roughly 3.4% for naive CD8, roughly 2.5% for memory CD4, and 0.3% to 0.5% for memory CD8. Because the study included a small number of donors, the genetic and exposure-history diversity represented was limited. Sampling was limited to blood, and TCR repertoires in tissue likely differ from TCR repertoires in blood. Compared with non-shared clonotypes, clonotypes shared by all four sorted-subset donors had higher generation probabilities. Rarefaction of sorted-subset datasets indicated incomplete sequencing despite the large sequencing depth. Naive subsets generally had larger estimated clonotype richness than memory subsets.

TCR CDR3 regions were amplified from genomic DNA by multiplex PCR using the deep immunoSEQ assay. Genomic DNA extracted from each cell subset was distributed evenly over all wells of several immunoSEQ 96-well plates, and each plate served as one replicate. Each replicate PCR for sorted subsets received approximately 220 ng genomic DNA, equal to roughly 30,000 T cell genomes. Purified libraries were measured with a Qubit 3.0 fluorometer, size-checked on a Bioanalyzer 2100, and measured again with the KAPA Library Quantification kit. Every immunoSEQ 96-well plate was sequenced on a dedicated single-read 150-cycle Illumina NextSeq 550 flow cell. The source study handled its data this way. Because the immunoSEQ output held only junctional sequences and lacked quality scores, the filtering could not match the filtering applied to full-length reads. To assign V/J genes and CDR3, sequences were annotated against IMGT germline references using PyIR, a Python wrapper for IgBLAST v1.9. Any read was removed if the V/J assignment was weak (E-value above 1e-6), the CDR3 was missing, or the read contained stop codons, out-of-frame junctions, or ambiguous translated residues. V3J clonotypes were defined as sequences sharing an identical inferred V gene, J gene, and CDR3 amino acid sequence. Percentage overlap between repertoires was calculated by dividing the number of shared unique clonotypes by the size of the smaller repertoire. Richness of each repertoire was evaluated using RTK rarefaction, the Chao1 estimator, and Recon v2.1 estimates of unobserved clonotypes. OLGA was used to compute generation probabilities for all TCRbeta clonotypes that the gDNA method yielded from a few donors. As stored in TCRdb, this immuneACCESS dataset retains in-frame rearrangements with V and J assigned. A fraction of the clones does not appear; measured against another copy, unresolved V genes explain less than half of the discrepancy, and the remainder lacks a known reason. D and trimming were read from the DNA, whereas the V and J calls and clone size are those reported in that table. For this sample there are under 1,100,000 clones; approximately 68% appear just once. The ten largest account for around 1.5% of the sample.

Per the germline V gene, ENHRY is the CDR1 and SYGVKD is the CDR2. V loses 3 bases, J loses 5 bases, and the germline ends lie 14 bases apart. Counted from cysteine to phenylalanine, this CDR3 has 14 amino acids. CDR3 DNA only is kept here, 42 bases in frame from base 1. The donors were healthy, HIV-negative adults who had no recently reported acute infections or vaccinations. Every donor was a Caucasian adult living in Nashville, Tennessee, USA. CD4+ T cells were enriched by magnetic negative selection, after which naive cells were positively selected on CD45RA and the negative fraction was taken as the memory subset. Blood was collected by leukapheresis, and PBMCs were isolated by Ficoll-Histopaque density gradient centrifugation and then cryopreserved in liquid nitrogen vapor phase. Analytical flow cytometry was used to check the purity and quantity of each magnetically sorted T cell population. Genomic DNA was isolated from each sorted fraction and quantified by UV absorbance on a Nanodrop 2000c.

With regard to this clone: No antigen is known for it. The record has no base qualities; no much larger clone is one base away.

The source material was memory CD4+ T cells sorted from blood. Reading the label with the study, this specimen's cell subset or site is: CD45RA-negative fraction. The sequence was collected from a man between 18 and 29 years old in good health. The chain uses TRBV10-3 and TRBJ2-7, with TRBD1 tentatively as D gene (6 bases match). This receptor carries the CDR3 CAISEQGQRDEQYF. The sequence in DNA is TGTGCCATCAGTGAACAGGGCCAGAGGGACGAGCAGTACTTC.